These 24 T cell receptor beta chains came from one sample sequenced in a study of T cell clonality in common variable immunodeficiency (dated by TCRdb to between 2014 and 2017). Findings and caveats that apply to the study as a whole: CVID TCRbeta sequences reportedly showed fewer deletions and N-nucleotide insertions and lacked highly modified clones with 13 or more V deletions.

For these TCRs, the target antigens are not known. Library creation used the immunoSEQ multiplex PCR assay. TCRdb took this table from immuneACCESS and kept in-frame rearrangements with V and J called. Such tables lack part of the clones; where checked against another copy, unresolved V genes explain under half of the gap, and the rest is unexplained. The sample features 32,000 or so clones, and none is a singleton. 6.1% of the sample rests with the top ten. The sequenced sample was peripheral blood mononuclear cells. The receptors derive from a human donor with common variable immunodeficiency.

The sample holds many counts of this clone. The CDR3 end is not reached by the read, which stops 3 residues before it; the germline J gene fills it in. The chain uses TRBV18 and TRBJ1-2; the D gene is possibly TRBD1 (6 bases). Germline values: CDR1 KGHSH, CDR2 LQKENI. The CDR3 is 16 amino acids. Deletions cut 3 bases from V and 7 bases from J, with 21 bases between. The CDR3 is CASSPLSRWGHSGYTF. The sequenced CDR3 bases are TGTGCCAGCTCACCGCTGTCACGATGGGGGCATTCTGGC.

This clone was counted between two and nine times. The read ends 3 residues shy of where the CDR3 ends; the end is completed using the germline J gene. This sequence joins TRBV6-2 or TRBV6-3 and TRBJ2-1; TRBD1 aligns across 9 bases. In germline, CDR1 is MNHEY, CDR2 SVGEGT. V shed 2 bases, J shed 5 bases, and the junction held 1 base outside the gene matches. This CDR3 has 14 amino acids. CDR3 loop: CASSYGQGNNEQFF. The sequenced CDR3 bases are TGTGCCAGCAGTTACGGACAGGGGAACAATGAG.

On this clone: The read falls 3 residues short of the CDR3 end, and the missing part is taken from the germline J gene. This rearrangement joins TRBV19 to TRBJ1-1; 8 bases map to TRBD1. The CDR3 is made up of 17 amino acids. The trim removed 4 bases at V and 0 bases at J, leaving 10 bases unmatched. Germline V gives CDR1 LNHDA, CDR2 SQIVND (reference sequence). Incomplete CDR3 DNA: TGTGCCAGTAGTACCGCCCCCTGGACAGGGTTGAACACTGAA. Residues: CASSTAPWTGLNTE. From start to end, the CDR3 is CASSTAPWTGLNTEAFF.

This clone was seen a handful of times. The CDR3 goes on 3 residues after the read ends, and that part is filled in from the germline J gene. The chain combines TRBV30 with TRBJ2-1, with 8 bases identical to TRBD2. The CDR3 contains 17 residues. Germline V gives CDR1 GTSNPN, CDR2 SVGIG (reference sequence). V was clipped by 0 bases and J by 0 bases; unmatched bases: 7. The CDR3: CAWSVRGGPVSYNEQFF. The sequenced part of the CDR3 DNA is TGTGCCTGGAGTGTACGGGGGGGGCCGGTCTCCTACAATGAG.

This clone was seen repeatedly, ten times or more. Sequencing ends 3 residues short of the CDR3 end; the germline J gene provides the rest. V and J are TRBV11-2 and TRBJ2-1, with 7 bases aligning to TRBD2. The germline gives CDR1 SGHAT, CDR2 FQNNGV. V gave up 4 bases and J gave up 7 bases; unmatched junction bases: 4. This CDR3 is 13 amino acids long. The part of the CDR3 DNA that was read is TGTGCCAGCAGCTCCCAGGGAGGGAATGAG. Encoded protein: CASSSQGGNE. The entire CDR3 is CASSSQGGNEQFF. Full variable domain (outside the CDR3, taken from reference TRBV11-2 and TRBJ2-1): EAGVAQSPRYKIIEKRQSVAFWCNPISGHATLYWYQQILGQGPKLLIQFQNNGVVDDSQLPKDRFSAERLKGVDSTLKIQPAKLEDSAVYLCASSSQGGNEQFFGPGTRLTVL.

This clone was seen at least ten times. The read comes to an end 3 residues before the CDR3 does, leaving the germline J gene to fill in the end. The chain is built from TRBV12-3 or TRBV12-4 and TRBJ2-2, with TRBD1 identical over 9 bases. The CDR3 consists of 14 residues. J was trimmed by 7 bases and V by 5 bases; bases with no gene match: 5. Here the CDR3 reads CASSQQGAGGELFF. The CDR3 bases that were read are TGTGCCAGCAGTCAACAGGGGGCGGGCGGGGAG.

This clone was seen ten or more times. The sequence runs out 3 residues before the end of the CDR3; the remainder is reconstructed from the germline J gene. V and J are TRBV29-1 and TRBJ2-5; possibly TRBD2 for D (7 bases). The germline V and J ends were trimmed by 4 bases and 2 bases, with 14 bases remaining between them. Germline lookup yields CDR1 SQVTM and CDR2 ANQGSEA. CDR3 length: 14 residues. The CDR3 loop reads CSVGRGPSQETQYF. CDR3 DNA, as far as it was read: TGCAGCGTTGGGCGGGGGCCCTCGCAAGAGACC.

This clone was seen more than once but under ten times. Read data end 3 residues before the CDR3 end; the end is taken from the germline J gene. V gene TRBV7-9 combines with J gene TRBJ1-4; D may be TRBD1 (5 bases). Trimming pared 5 bases from V and 7 bases from J, leaving 17 bases between. CDR3 length: 15 residues. Germline lookup yields CDR1 SEHNR and CDR2 FQNEAQ (reference sequence). The CDR3 region is CASSLDLIRGEKLFF. The covered CDR3 bases are TGTGCCAGCAGCCTCGATCTTATTAGGGGTGAAAAA.

This clone was detected a few times. With the read ending 3 residues before the CDR3 end, the germline J gene is used to fill in that end. The V gene is TRBV6-1, the J gene TRBJ1-5; maybe TRBD1 (6 bases). The CDR3 totals 15 residues. V gave up 0 bases and J gave up 7 bases, with 13 bases separating them. CDR1 MNHNS and CDR2 SASEGT come from the germline V gene. This chain's CDR3 is CASSEAADRKQPQHF. The CDR3 DNA, read in part, is TGTGCCAGCAGTGAAGCAGCGGACAGAAAGCAGCCC.

This clone has ten or more counts. The read gets to within 3 residues of the CDR3 end, and the germline J gene fills in the rest. The chain employs TRBV7-8 and TRBJ2-3, with TRBD2 matching 9 bases. The CDR3 loop spans 16 amino acids. Germline assignment: CDR1 SGHVS and CDR2 FQNEAQ. The J segment lost 5 bases and the V segment lost 5 bases, leaving 11 bases of the junction unmatched. CDR3 residues: CASSPRLAVEGDTQYF. The sequenced part of the CDR3 DNA is TGTGCCAGCAGCCCCCGACTAGCGGTGGAAGGAGATACG.

In the case of this clone: One end of the junction does not line up with germline, which may come from a read error. The read ends 3 residues before the CDR3 terminus; that terminus is restored from the germline J gene. The J gene is TRBJ2-1, the V gene TRBV7-7; weak D call: TRBD2 (6 bases). There are 14 residues in the CDR3. Germline CDR1 SSHAT, CDR2 FNYEAQ (reference sequence). The CDR3 reads CASSRRGVNNEQFF. Partial CDR3 DNA: TGTGCTAGCAGCAGGAGGGGTGTAAACAATGAG.

CDR3 in amino acids: CAWSVNFRVSPGGNEQFF. The CDR3 bases that were read are TGTGCCTGGAGTGTAAACTTTCGTGTCAGCCCGGGGGGGAATGAG. This chain links TRBV30 with TRBJ2-1, with 8 bases aligning to TRBD2. The read terminates 3 residues before the CDR3 end, so the remaining end is supplied by the germline J gene. Trimming took 0 bases from V and 7 from J; bases not matched to a gene: 17. CDR1 is GTSNPN, CDR2 SVGIG, per germline (reference sequence). CDR3 length: 18 residues.

In its sample, this clone ranks as medium-sized (0.01 to 0.1%). The read falls 3 residues short of the CDR3 end, and the missing part is taken from the germline J gene. The chain links TRBV20-1 to TRBJ2-5; possibly TRBD2 for D (5 bases). Per germline, CDR1 DFQATT and CDR2 SNEGSKA (reference sequence). V was trimmed by 0 bases and J by 5 bases, leaving 13 bases between them. The CDR3 runs to 14 residues. CDR3: CSARDAKSGETQYF. CDR3 bases read: TGCAGTGCTAGAGATGCGAAGTCGGGGGAGACC.

In this sample, this clone turned up many times. Coverage ceases 3 residues before the CDR3 finishes, and the germline J gene fills in the end. The V gene is TRBV20-1, the J gene TRBJ1-1, with TRBD1 identical over 7 bases. This CDR3 is 12 amino acids long. Losses at the gene ends were 7 bases for V and 1 base for J; bases not matched to a gene: 3. Germline V gene data show CDR1 as DFQATT and CDR2 as SNEGSKA (reference sequence). The CDR3 DNA, read in part, is TGCAGTGGAGGACAGGCGAACACTGAA. Protein sequence: CSGGQANTE. The CDR3 in its entirety is CSGGQANTEAFF.

By share, this clone counts as medium-sized. The read stops 3 residues short of the end of the CDR3; the missing end is completed from the germline J gene. The chain recombines TRBV7-3 with TRBJ2-3; D remains ambiguous. V gave up 6 bases and J gave up 5 bases, with 9 bases separating them. CDR3 length: 12 residues. Per germline, CDR1 SGHTA and CDR2 FQGTGA. The CDR3 bases that were read are TGTGCCAGCAGTGACTCGGGAGATACG. It yields the protein CASSDSGDT. The entire CDR3 protein reads CASSDSGDTQYF.

The sample holds many counts of this clone. The observed sequence ends 3 residues before the CDR3 terminus, with the missing tail filled in from the germline J gene. The V call is TRBV29-1, the J call TRBJ1-1; weak D call: TRBD1 (5 bases). V shed 3 bases and J shed 4 bases, with 15 bases lying between them. Germline assignment: CDR1 SQVTM and CDR2 ANQGSEA. This CDR3 is built from 14 residues. CDR3 sequence reads: CSVEGGGRVTEAFF. The DNA read from the CDR3 is TGCAGCGTTGAGGGGGGGGGAAGAGTCACTGAA.

Many counts were recorded for this clone. Compared with germline, one end of the junction differs, possibly owing to a read error. The read ends 3 residues early relative to the CDR3; the germline J gene fills the gap. V usage is TRBV30 and J usage is TRBJ1-4; no clear D gene. This CDR3 is 13 amino acids long. CDR1 GTSNPN and CDR2 SVGIG come from the germline V gene (reference sequence). The part of the CDR3 DNA that was read is TGTGCCTGGAGTGGGAGGCGGGCCGAAATA. Protein sequence: CAWSGRRAEI. The full CDR3 reads CAWSGRRAEILFF. Looking up the rest from reference TRBV30 and TRBJ1-4 gives the full variable domain: SQTIHQWPATLVQPVGSPLSLECTVEGTSNPNLYWYRQAAGRGLQLLFYSVGIGQISSEVPQNLSASRPQDRQFILSSKKLLLSDSGFYLCAWSGRRAEILFFGSGTQLSVL.

This clone was seen repeatedly, ten times or more. The read finishes 3 residues shy of the CDR3 end, and the germline J gene is used to complete it. The J gene is TRBJ2-5, the V gene TRBV2, with a possible D match to TRBD2 (7 bases). This CDR3 comprises 15 residues. The germline V and J ends were trimmed by 4 bases and 3 bases, with 15 bases remaining between them. Germline V CDR1 and CDR2: SNHLY, FYNNEI. The sequenced part of the CDR3 DNA is TGTGCCAGCAGTGGGGGGGGCCTCAGGGAAGAGACC. This gives the protein CASSGGGLREET. The full CDR3 protein reads CASSGGGLREETQYF.

This clone has a handful of counts. The read halts 3 residues ahead of the CDR3 end, with the missing end drawn from the germline J gene. This chain links TRBV7-2 with TRBJ2-5; TRBD2 might be the D (6 bases). Germline CDR1 SGHTA, CDR2 FQGNSA. This CDR3 contains 14 residues. V was shortened by 8 bases and J by 5 bases, with 18 bases between the two germline ends. CDR3 bases read: TGTGCCAGCGGCATATCGACTAGTGTGGAGACC. It encodes CASGISTSVET. The entire CDR3 reads CASGISTSVETQYF.

A note on this clone: The read gets to within 3 residues of the CDR3 end, and the germline J gene fills in the rest. This sequence joins TRBV14 and TRBJ2-5; D perhaps matches TRBD1 (6 bases). CDR1 and CDR2 from the germline V gene are SGHDN and FVKESK. The CDR3 runs 15 residues. V lost 0 bases to trimming and J lost 5 bases, with 13 bases between them. The sequenced CDR3 bases are TGTGCCAGCAGCCAAGATAAACAGGGAAGGGAGACC. Its protein is CASSQDKQGRET. The entire CDR3 protein is CASSQDKQGRETQYF.

As for this clone: The sequence runs out 3 residues before the end of the CDR3; the remainder is reconstructed from the germline J gene. J is TRBJ2-1 and V is TRBV6-1; TRBD1 matches at 7 bases. V was pared by 2 bases and J by 5 bases, with 9 bases of the junction left unmatched. The CDR3 totals 16 residues. Per germline, CDR1 MNHNS and CDR2 SASEGT. The CDR3 DNA, read in part, is TGTGCCAGCAGTGAAACGGGGACAGCCTACGACAATGAG. Translation gives CASSETGTAYDNE. Given in full, the CDR3 is CASSETGTAYDNEQFF.

This clone appeared a few times. With the read ending 3 residues before the CDR3 end, the germline J gene is used to fill in that end. The chain uses TRBV7-9 and TRBJ1-1; D gene ambiguous. The V and J ends lost 3 bases and 3 bases respectively, with 8 bases between them. Per germline, CDR1 SEHNR and CDR2 FQNEAQ (reference sequence). This CDR3 is built from 13 residues. The covered CDR3 bases are TGTGCCAGCAGCTTTGGTGCGGACACTGAA. Its translation: CASSFGADTE. The full CDR3 sequence reads CASSFGADTEAFF.

This clone was seen a few times. The read terminates 3 residues before the CDR3 end, so the remaining end is supplied by the germline J gene. The V gene is TRBV5-1, the J gene TRBJ2-7; D is unresolved. V lost 0 bases and J lost 3, with 16 bases in between. This CDR3 spans 16 amino acids. The germline V gene encodes CDR1 SGHRS and CDR2 YFSETQ. The sequenced CDR3 bases are TGCGCCAGCAGCTTGGCCAGTGGTGAACTATACTACGAG. Translated, it gives CASSLASGELYYE. The full-length CDR3 reads as CASSLASGELYYEQYF. Drawing the rest from reference TRBV5-1 and TRBJ2-7, the complete variable domain is KAGVTQTPRYLIKTRGQQVTLSCSPISGHRSVSWYQQTPGQGLQFLFEYFSETQRNKGNFPGRFSGRQFSNSRSEMNVSTLELGDSALYLCASSLASGELYYEQYFGPGTRLTVT.

This clone was seen at least ten times. Read coverage stops 3 residues before the CDR3 terminus; the germline J gene supplies the remainder. The chain carries TRBV20-1 and TRBJ2-3, with a weak D call TRBD2 (7 bases). The length of the CDR3 is 14 residues. The V end lost 2 bases, the J end lost 4 bases, and 13 bases lay between the germline ends. The germline V gene has CDR1 DFQATT and CDR2 SNEGSKA (reference sequence). The CDR3 bases that were read are TGCAGTGCTAGAAGGGGGGGGGCGCCAGATACG. Translating it yields CSARRGGAPDT. The CDR3 reads in full as CSARRGGAPDTQYF.